This note documents a single TCR beta chain sequence. Its antigen is not known. This sample stems from a study of shared clonotypes between healthy human individuals. Study summary: Contributing individuals were two females and a few males aged 18 to 49. Study conclusions and caveats: Measured sharing among donors was expected to vary with sequencing depth.

HIV-negative, healthy adults without recent acute infections or vaccinations were the donors. The donor cohort consisted entirely of Caucasian adults residing in Nashville, Tennessee. With 8 bases removed from V and 4 bases from J, the gap between germline ends came to 6 bases. Germline-derived CDR1 and CDR2 are SGHVS and FNYEAQ. This CDR3 has 11 amino acids. Clones were sequenced by immunoSEQ multiplex PCR, and TCRdb holds only the in-frame ones, with some missing. The table records about 490,000 clones, around 85% of them present only once. The TCR was taken from a woman in her forties in good health. Some clones in this sample may be carry-over from other donors' samples. Sequenced: PBMCs. The rearrangement uses TRBV7-6 and TRBJ2-1; D remains unclear. The CDR3 nucleotides read TGTGCCAGCTCGAAGTACAATGAGCAGTTCTTC. Residues: CASSKYNEQFF. Variable domain in full (rest from reference TRBV7-6 and TRBJ2-1): GAGVSQSPRYKVTKRGQDVALRCDPISGHVSLYWYRQALGQGPEFLTYFNYEAQQDKSGLPNDRFSAERPEGSISTLTIQRTEQRDSAMYRCASSKYNEQFFGPGTRLTVL.